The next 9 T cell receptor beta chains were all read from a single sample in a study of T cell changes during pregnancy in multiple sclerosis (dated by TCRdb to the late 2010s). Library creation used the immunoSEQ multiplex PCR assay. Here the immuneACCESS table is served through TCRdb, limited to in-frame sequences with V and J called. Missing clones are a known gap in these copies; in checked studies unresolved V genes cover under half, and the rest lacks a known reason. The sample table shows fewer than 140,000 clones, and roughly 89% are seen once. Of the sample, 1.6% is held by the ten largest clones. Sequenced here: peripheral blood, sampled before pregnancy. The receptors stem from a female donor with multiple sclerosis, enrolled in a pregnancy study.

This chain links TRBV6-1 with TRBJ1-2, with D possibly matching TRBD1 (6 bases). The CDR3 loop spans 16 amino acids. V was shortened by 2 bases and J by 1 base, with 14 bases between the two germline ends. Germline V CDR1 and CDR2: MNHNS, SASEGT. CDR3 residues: CASSEMRDTINYGYTF. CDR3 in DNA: TGTGCCAGCAGTGAAATGAGGGACACGATTAACTATGGCTACACCTTC.

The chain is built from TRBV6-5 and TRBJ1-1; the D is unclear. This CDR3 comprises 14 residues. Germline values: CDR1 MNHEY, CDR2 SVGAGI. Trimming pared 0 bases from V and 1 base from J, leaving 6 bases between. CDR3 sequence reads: CASSYSSENTEAFF. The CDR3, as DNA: TGTGCCAGCAGTTACTCGAGTGAGAACACTGAAGCTTTCTTT.

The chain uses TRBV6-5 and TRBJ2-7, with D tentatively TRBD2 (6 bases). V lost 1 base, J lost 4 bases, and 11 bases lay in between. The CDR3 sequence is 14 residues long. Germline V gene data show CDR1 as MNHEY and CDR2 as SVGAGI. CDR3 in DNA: TGTGCCAGCAGTTACTGGCGGGATAGTTACGAGCAGTACTTC. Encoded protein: CASSYWRDSYEQYF.

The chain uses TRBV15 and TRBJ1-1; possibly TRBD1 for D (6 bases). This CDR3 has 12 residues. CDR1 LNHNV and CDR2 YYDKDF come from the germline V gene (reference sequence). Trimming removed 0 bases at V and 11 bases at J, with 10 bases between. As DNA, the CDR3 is TGTGCCACCAGCAGAGATGGGGGCGCGGCTTTCTTT. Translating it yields CATSRDGGAAFF.

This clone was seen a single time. CDR3 sequence reads: CASSSSTGGTGELFF. CDR3 DNA: TGTGCCAGCAGTTCGTCGACAGGGGGTACCGGGGAGCTGTTTTTT. This chain joins TRBV7-9 and TRBJ2-2, with 9 bases aligning to TRBD1. This CDR3 is 15 amino acids long. CDR1 is SEHNR and CDR2 is FQNEAQ in the germline V gene (reference sequence). The junction had 7 bases not matched to a gene; V was cut back by 6 bases and J by 5 bases.

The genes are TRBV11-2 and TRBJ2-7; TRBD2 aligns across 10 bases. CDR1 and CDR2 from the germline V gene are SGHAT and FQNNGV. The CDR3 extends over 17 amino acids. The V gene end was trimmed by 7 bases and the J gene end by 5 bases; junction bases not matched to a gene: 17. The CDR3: CASIKTRWASGSDEQYF. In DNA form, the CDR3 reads TGTGCCAGCATTAAAACGCGCTGGGCTAGCGGGAGCGACGAGCAGTACTTC.

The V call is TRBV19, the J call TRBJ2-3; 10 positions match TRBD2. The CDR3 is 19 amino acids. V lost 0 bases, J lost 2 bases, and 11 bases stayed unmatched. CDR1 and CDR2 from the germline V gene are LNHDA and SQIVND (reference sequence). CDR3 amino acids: CASSIDGWRLAGVTDTQYF. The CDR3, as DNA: TGTGCCAGTAGTATAGATGGCTGGAGACTAGCGGGTGTCACAGATACGCAGTATTTT.

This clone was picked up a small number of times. CDR3 residues: CASSLAGGKGYTF. CDR3 coding DNA: TGTGCCAGCAGCTTAGCTGGGGGCAAGGGCTACACCTTC. The chain links TRBV7-9 to TRBJ1-2, with TRBD1 as a possible D gene (6 bases). Germline V gene data show CDR1 as SEHNR and CDR2 as FQNEAQ (reference sequence). V was cut by 0 bases and J by 8 bases, with 10 bases left in between. CDR3 length equals 13 residues. The entire variable domain, with the rest obtained from reference TRBV7-9 and TRBJ1-2, is as follows: DTGVSQNPRHKITKRGQNVTFRCDPISEHNRLYWYRQTLGQGPEFLTYFQNEAQLEKSRLLSDRFSAERPKGSFSTLEIQRTEQGDSAMYLCASSLAGGKGYTFGSGTRLTVV.

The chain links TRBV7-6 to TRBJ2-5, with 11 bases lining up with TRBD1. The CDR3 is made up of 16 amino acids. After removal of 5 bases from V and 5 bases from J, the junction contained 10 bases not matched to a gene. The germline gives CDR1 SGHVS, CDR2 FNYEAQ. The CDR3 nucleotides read TGTGCCAGCAGCAAAGGGACAGGGGGGATGGTCGAGACCCAGTACTTC. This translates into CASSKGTGGMVETQYF.